This T cell receptor beta chain emerged from a study of cytomegalovirus exposure and HLA in healthy donors. This clone was seen a few times. Repertoires were generated with immunoSEQ multiplex PCR, while TCRdb's copy carries only in-frame clones and drops some. The sample contains about 160,000 clones, about nine tenths of which appear only once. Material: PBMCs. The source of this sequence is a young woman in good health and CMV-seropositive.

The CDR3 loop is CASSVLRDSGANVLTF. The CDR3 DNA follows: TGTGCCAGTAGCGTGTTGCGGGATTCTGGGGCCAACGTCCTGACTTTC. J is TRBJ2-6 and V is TRBV19, with D possibly matching TRBD2 (6 bases). This CDR3 region has 16 residues. Trimming removed 6 bases at V and 1 base at J, with 13 bases between. Germline V gene data show CDR1 as LNHDA and CDR2 as SQIVND (reference sequence).